This TCR beta chain was sequenced in a study of blood T cell repertoires in COVID-19. Overall study: Italy, Spain and the United States were the sources of the convalescent and acute COVID-19 samples.

Those enrolled, adults aged about 18 to 95 years, came from 20 to 25 US areas. Recovered status in Cohort 3 required two negative PCRs, clearance, or symptom resolution. CDR1 is SNHLY, CDR2 FYNNEI, per germline. The CDR3 spans 17 residues. Trimming took 6 bases from V and 2 from J, leaving 22 bases between them. Some clones are missing from TCRdb's copy, which holds only in-frame ones; the method was immunoSEQ multiplex PCR. The repertoire has 400,000 to 500,000 clones, around nine tenths of them found once; the top ten carry around 1.9%. Source material: PBMCs or T cells enriched from blood (not recorded which). This rearrangement joins TRBV2 to TRBJ2-5; D not resolved. The sequence was obtained from a middle-aged woman who had recovered from COVID-19. The CDR3 DNA is TGTGCCAGCAGGTCGGTACTGGGTCTTACTAAACAAGAGACCCAGTACTTC. As protein: CASRSVLGLTKQETQYF.